This T cell receptor (beta chain) originates from a study of cytomegalovirus exposure and HLA in healthy donors. Germline V gene data show CDR1 as SGHTA and CDR2 as FQGNSA. The CDR3 is 15 residues long. V lost 5 bases and J 4 bases, leaving 16 bases between the germline ends. Study-wide results and limits: One later analysis reportedly identified an Asian-associated ancestry cluster that showed fewer N-insertions than the roughly 600-donor mean. A later analysis linked a missense DCLRE1C variant to TCR beta V- and J-gene trimming. Upon later analysis, HLA-associated TCR beta chains proved more clonally expanded than other, equally common chains.

A note on this clone: Its antigen remains unknown.

The PCR made use of 60 Vbeta and 13 Jbeta primers. This table comes from immunoSEQ multiplex PCR, and its TCRdb copy is limited to in-frame clones, with some not included. Of around 190,000 clones listed, approximately 85% are singletons. Material: PBMCs. This chain uses TRBV7-2 with TRBJ2-3; no firm D call. The receptor's source is a woman between 45 and 60 years old in good health and CMV-seronegative. The CDR3 loop is CASSRAFLDADTQYF. CDR3 DNA: TGTGCCAGCAGCCGAGCGTTTCTCGACGCAGATACGCAGTATTTT.